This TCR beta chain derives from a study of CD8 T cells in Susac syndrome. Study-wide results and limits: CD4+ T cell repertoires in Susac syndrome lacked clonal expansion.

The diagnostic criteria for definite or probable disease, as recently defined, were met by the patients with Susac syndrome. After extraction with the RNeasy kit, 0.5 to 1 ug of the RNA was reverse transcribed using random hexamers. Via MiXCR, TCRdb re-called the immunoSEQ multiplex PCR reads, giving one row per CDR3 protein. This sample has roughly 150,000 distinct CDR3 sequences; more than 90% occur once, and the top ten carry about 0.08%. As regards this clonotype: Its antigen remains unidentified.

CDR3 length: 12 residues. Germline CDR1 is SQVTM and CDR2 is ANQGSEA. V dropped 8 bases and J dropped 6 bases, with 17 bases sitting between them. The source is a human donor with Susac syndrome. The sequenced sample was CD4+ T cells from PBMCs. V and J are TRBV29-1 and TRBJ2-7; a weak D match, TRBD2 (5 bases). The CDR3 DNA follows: TGCAGCACCGGGGATGATTGGAGCGAGCAGTACTTC. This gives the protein CSTGDDWSEQYF.